This TCR beta chain was captured in a study of identical twins. The table lists this clonotype with a few counts. Antigen unknown. Healthy Caucasians made up all donors. Template switching introduced a universal primer site, and the cDNA bore unique molecular identifiers. Using its own MiXCR run on the 5' RACE reads, TCRdb lists one record per CDR3 protein. The data show about 470,000 distinct CDR3 sequences, less than 25% seen once. The CDR3 sequence is 12 residues long. Trimming removed 0 bases at V and 8 bases at J, with 7 bases between. Study results and limitations: Modelling underestimated the level of out-of-frame TCR alpha sharing observed in monozygotic twins.

This sample also appeared in a second study, on T cells expressing NK-cell markers. That study reports: Seven donors tested HCMV-seropositive and one tested seronegative among the eight sequenced.

The chain employs TRBV12-3 or TRBV12-4 and TRBJ1-1, with D uncertain. This receptor was obtained from a woman aged 18-30 years in good health. Sequenced material: CD4+ T cells sorted from blood. The CDR3 DNA follows: TGTGCCAGCAGTTTAGCGCGAGACGAAGCTTTCTTT. This gives the protein CASSLARDEAFF.